Below are 6 T cell receptor beta chains sequenced from a single sample in a study of T cells in localized non-small cell lung cancer. Sequencing was performed with immunoSEQ multiplex PCR; in TCRdb, only in-frame clones are kept and a portion is missing. In the table there are around 40,000 clones, approximately 86% of which are singletons. This specimen was peripheral blood, taken before any cancer treatment. The source of these receptors is a man between 40 and 70 years old with stage I lung adenocarcinoma.

This clone was picked up one time. V gene TRBV11-1 combines with J gene TRBJ2-1, with TRBD2 identical over 7 bases. The V and J ends lost 7 bases and 4 bases, in that order; junction bases with no gene match: 19. CDR1 is SGHAT and CDR2 is FQDESV in the germline V gene (reference sequence). This CDR3 is built from 18 residues. The CDR3 sequence: CASTLRVGGASGYNEQFF. CDR3 bases: TGTGCCAGCACCCTTAGGGTGGGTGGGGCTAGCGGTTACAATGAGCAGTTCTTC. Supplemented by reference TRBV11-1 and TRBJ2-1, the full variable domain reads EAEVAQSPRYKITEKSQAVAFWCDPISGHATLYWYRQILGQGPELLVQFQDESVVDDSQLPKDRFSAERLKGVDSTLKIQPAELGDSAMYLCASTLRVGGASGYNEQFFGPGTRLTVL.

V and J are TRBV27 and TRBJ2-7; D might be TRBD2 (6 bases). Trimming cost V 5 bases and J 0 bases, with 11 bases left between them. Germline V gene sequence: CDR1 MNHEY, CDR2 SMNVEV (reference sequence). There are 14 residues in the CDR3. The CDR3 sequence is CASSIRRASYEQYF. The DNA for the CDR3 is TGTGCCAGCAGTATCCGGAGGGCCTCCTACGAGCAGTACTTC.

The chain links TRBV7-2 to TRBJ2-7, with D possibly matching TRBD2 (6 bases). The germline gives CDR1 SGHTA, CDR2 FQGNSA. The CDR3 contains 14 residues. The V gene lost 5 bases and the J gene lost 3 bases, with 14 bases spanning the gap. For the CDR3, the DNA is TGTGCCAGCAGCGGGGGAGGCGGAATCTACGAGCAGTACTTC. Its translation: CASSGGGGIYEQYF.

The chain has TRBV11-1 and TRBJ2-1; D gene uncertain. The V end was cut by 3 bases, the J end by 7 bases, with 7 bases between. This CDR3 region has 12 residues. Germline CDR1 SGHAT, CDR2 FQDESV (reference sequence). CDR3 in amino acids: CASSLGLNEQFF. The CDR3 DNA reads TGTGCCAGCAGCTTGGGTTTAAATGAGCAGTTCTTC.

The chain has TRBV11-2 and TRBJ2-7; D is unresolved. The length of the CDR3 is 13 residues. V was trimmed by 1 base and J by 5 bases, leaving 9 bases between them. From germline, CDR1 is SGHAT and CDR2 FQNNGV. The CDR3 protein is CASSLVRSHEQYF. CDR3 coding DNA: TGTGCCAGCAGCTTAGTCCGCAGCCACGAGCAGTACTTC.

CDR3 in amino acids: CASSTAFGTGGTDTQYF. CDR3 nucleotides: TGTGCCAGTAGTACCGCCTTCGGGACAGGGGGCACAGATACGCAGTATTTT. V is TRBV19 and J is TRBJ2-3, with 10 bases identical to TRBD1. CDR1 is LNHDA, CDR2 SQIVND, per germline (reference sequence). V shed 4 bases, J shed 1 base, and the junction held 8 bases outside the gene matches. This CDR3 contains 17 residues.